The sample holds many counts of the clone carrying this T cell receptor beta chain. The data were taken from a study of CD8+CD57+ T cells in acquired aplastic anemia. Study information: Across the sorted CD4+ and CD8+ cells, DNA amounts averaged 3.2 ug.

Germline V gives CDR1 SGHTA, CDR2 FQGNSA. Trimming took 1 base from V and 3 from J, leaving 15 bases between them. CDR3 length: 16 amino acids. The patients chosen for sequencing had shown expansion of CD8+CD57+ cells (detected by flow cytometry). The TCR beta profiling, which covered VDJ combination and CDR3 sequence, was carried out using genomic DNA as the template. TCRdb reanalysed the reads using MiXCR and keeps one entry per CDR3 protein. The repertoire holds fewer than 200,000 distinct CDR3 sequences, with under 55% as singletons. The sequence came from a human donor with aplastic anemia. J is TRBJ1-1 and V is TRBV7-2; D not resolved. Sequences were obtained from sorted CD4+, CD8+, or CD8+CD57+ T cells (not recorded which) from PBMCs. In nucleotides, the CDR3 is TGTGCCAGCAGCTTAGGAGGGTTATGGGCGGACACTGAAGCTTTCTTT. It is translated as CASSLGGLWADTEAFF.